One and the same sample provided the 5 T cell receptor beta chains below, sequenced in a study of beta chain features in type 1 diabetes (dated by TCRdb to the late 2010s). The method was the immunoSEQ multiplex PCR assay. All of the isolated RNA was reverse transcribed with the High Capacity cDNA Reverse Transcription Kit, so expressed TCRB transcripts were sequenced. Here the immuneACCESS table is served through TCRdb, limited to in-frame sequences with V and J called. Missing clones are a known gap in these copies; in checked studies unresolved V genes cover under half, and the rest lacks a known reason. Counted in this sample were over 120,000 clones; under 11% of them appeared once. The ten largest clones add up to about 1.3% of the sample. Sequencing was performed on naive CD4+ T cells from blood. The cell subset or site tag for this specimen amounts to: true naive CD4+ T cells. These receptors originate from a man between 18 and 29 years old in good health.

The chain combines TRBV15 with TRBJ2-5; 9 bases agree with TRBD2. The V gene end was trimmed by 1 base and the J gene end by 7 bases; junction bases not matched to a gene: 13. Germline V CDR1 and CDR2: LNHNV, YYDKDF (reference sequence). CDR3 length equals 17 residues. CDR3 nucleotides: TGTGCCACCAGCAGAGTGAGGCTAGCGGGGCCATTGGGGACCCAGTACTTC. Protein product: CATSRVRLAGPLGTQYF.

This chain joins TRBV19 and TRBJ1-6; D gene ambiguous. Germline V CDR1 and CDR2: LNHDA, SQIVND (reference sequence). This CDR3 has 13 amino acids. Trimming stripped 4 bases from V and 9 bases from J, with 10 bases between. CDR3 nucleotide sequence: TGTGCCAGTAGTAGTTCAGGAAGTTCACCCCTCCACTTT. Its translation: CASSSSGSSPLHF.

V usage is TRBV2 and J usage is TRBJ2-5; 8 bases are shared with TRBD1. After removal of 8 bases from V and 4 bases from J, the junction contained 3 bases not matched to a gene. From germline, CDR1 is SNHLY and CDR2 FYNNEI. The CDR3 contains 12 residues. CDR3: CASRTGRETQYF. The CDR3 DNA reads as TGTGCCAGCCGGACAGGGAGAGAGACCCAGTACTTC.

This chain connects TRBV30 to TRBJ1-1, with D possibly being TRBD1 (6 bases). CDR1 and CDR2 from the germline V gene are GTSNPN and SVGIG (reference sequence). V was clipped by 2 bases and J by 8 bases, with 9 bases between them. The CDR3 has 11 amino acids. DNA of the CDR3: TGTGCCTGGAGTACGACAGGAGAAGCTTTCTTT. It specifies CAWSTTGEAFF.

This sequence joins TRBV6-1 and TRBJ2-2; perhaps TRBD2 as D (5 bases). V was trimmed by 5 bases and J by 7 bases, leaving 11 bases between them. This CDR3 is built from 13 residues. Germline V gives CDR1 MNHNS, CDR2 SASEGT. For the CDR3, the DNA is TGTGCCAGCAGTAATAATGGAGGCGGGGAGCTGTTTTTT. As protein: CASSNNGGGELFF.